This T cell receptor (beta chain) emerged from a study of monozygotic twins with inflammatory bowel disease. Overall study results and limits: Among twins, concordant and discordant pairs did not differ in repertoire similarity, possibly from limited power. Some repertoire variability may stem from patients' differing immunosuppressive treatments.

Germline CDR1 MNHEY, CDR2 SVGEGT. The CDR3 is 14 residues long. A remark on this clonotype: Antigen unknown.

TCRdb re-called the 5' RACE reads; every CDR3 protein appears as one record, without DNA. Its table lists hundreds of thousands of distinct CDR3 sequences. Sequencing used blood. The TCR comes from a human donor with ulcerative colitis or Crohn's disease, or a healthy co-twin of an affected twin (not recorded which). The chain combines TRBV6-2 or TRBV6-3 with TRBJ2-1; TCRdb indicates TRBD2, and absent DNA this call remains unverified. The CDR3 loop reads CASSMDSSYNEQFF.